This TCR beta chain was captured in a study of OX40 agonist ivuxolimab in advanced cancers. This CDR3 region has 12 residues. Trimming stripped 1 base from V and 8 bases from J, with 8 bases between. Looked up from germline, CDR1 is SNHLY and CDR2 is FYNNEI. TCRdb's table, derived via immunoSEQ multiplex PCR, lists solely in-frame clones and lacks some. The sample records roughly 87,000 clones, about 90% being singletons. The source is an adult with an advanced solid tumor such as melanoma, head and neck, liver or kidney cancer. V gene TRBV2 combines with J gene TRBJ1-1; D gene ambiguous. The material was CD4+ or CD8+ T cells sorted from blood, obtained in a trial of the OX40 agonist ivuxolimab. The CDR3 nucleotides are TGTGCCAGCAGTGAAGTGAGGAGAGAAGCTTTCTTT. It codes for CASSEVRREAFF.